Each of the 21 T cell receptor beta chains below was sequenced from the same sample in a study of T cell repertoires in cytomegalovirus infection. TCRdb independently ran MiXCR on the reads; one entry per CDR3 protein. The sample comprises around 570,000 distinct CDR3 sequences, under 45% of which are singletons, and 40% to 60% rests with the top ten. These TCRs are of unknown antigen specificity. The specimen was cultured PBMCs, collected from culture after CMV antigen stimulation. These receptors were taken from a human donor in good health (CMV status not recorded). Some clones in this sample may be carry-over from other donors' samples.

The gene calls are TRBV11-2 and TRBJ2-1, with 7 positions matching TRBD1. Germline V gene data show CDR1 as SGHAT and CDR2 as FQNNGV. The length of the CDR3 is 14 residues. Germline trimming cut 4 bases from V and 5 bases from J; bases unmatched to any gene: 5. CDR3 in amino acids: CASSSTGSHNEQFF. The CDR3 DNA follows: TGTGCCAGCAGCTCGACAGGGAGCCACAATGAGCAGTTCTTC.

The gene calls are TRBV7-8 and TRBJ2-5; D is undetermined. V dropped 1 base and J dropped 13 bases, with 13 bases sitting between them. Germline V gene sequence: CDR1 SGHVS, CDR2 FQNEAQ. The CDR3 has 12 amino acids. As DNA, the CDR3 is TGTGCCAGCAGCTTAGTCGGCGGCTCCCTGTACTTC. Protein sequence: CASSLVGGSLYF. The full variable domain, in which reference TRBV7-8 and TRBJ2-5 provide the parts outside the CDR3, is GAGVSQSPRYKVAKRGQDVALRCDPISGHVSLFWYQQALGQGPEFLTYFQNEAQLDKSGLPSDRFFAERPEGSVSTLKIQRTQQEDSAVYLCASSLVGGSLYFGPGTRLLVL.

This clonotype appeared a few times. The rearrangement joins TRBV7-6 to TRBJ2-7, with D possibly TRBD1 on 5 matching bases. Trimming cost V 1 base and J 2 bases, with 9 bases left between them. The CDR3 runs 14 residues. CDR1 SGHVS and CDR2 FNYEAQ come from the germline V gene. CDR3 sequence: CASSLVVGAYEQYF. CDR3 coding DNA: TGTGCCAGCAGCTTAGTGGTAGGGGCCTACGAGCAGTACTTC.

The CDR3 sequence is CASSFGVWEQFF. In nucleotides, the CDR3 is TGTGCCAGCAGCTTTGGGGTGTGGGAGCAGTTCTTC. The V call is TRBV7-8, the J call TRBJ2-1; D gene ambiguous. V lost 3 bases to trimming and J lost 10 bases, with 10 bases between them. The CDR3 is 12 residues long. From germline, CDR1 is SGHVS and CDR2 FQNEAQ.

This clonotype was seen at least ten times. This chain links TRBV7-2 with TRBJ1-4, with D possibly TRBD1 on 6 matching bases. Germline V gene sequence: CDR1 SGHTA, CDR2 FQGNSA. Trimming stripped 3 bases from V and 5 bases from J, with 10 bases between. The CDR3 loop spans 14 amino acids. The CDR3 is CASSLDRTNEKLFF. The DNA for the CDR3 is TGTGCCAGCAGCTTGGACAGAACCAATGAAAAACTGTTTTTT.

V usage is TRBV19 and J usage is TRBJ2-7, with 9 nucleotides matching TRBD1. Germline CDR1 LNHDA, CDR2 SQIVND (reference sequence). The J segment lost 5 bases and the V segment lost 8 bases, leaving 10 bases of the junction unmatched. The CDR3 consists of 14 residues. This CDR3 is CASGWTGEVHEQYF. The DNA of the CDR3 is TGTGCCAGTGGATGGACAGGGGAGGTCCACGAGCAGTACTTC.

DNA for the CDR3: TGTGCCAGCAGCCCTCGGACAGGGCTGTTGTATGGCTACACCTTC. Translation gives CASSPRTGLLYGYTF. V usage is TRBV9 and J usage is TRBJ1-2, with 8 positions matching TRBD1. CDR1 and CDR2 from the germline V gene are SGDLS and YYNGEE. The CDR3 sequence is 15 residues long. V dropped 4 bases and J dropped 5; count of bases not matched to a gene: 10.

The sample holds one count of this clonotype. DNA of the CDR3: TGTGCCAGCAGTTTCGGGCCTCCTTACGAGCAGTACTTC. Translation: CASSFGPPYEQYF. The gene calls are TRBV12-3 or TRBV12-4 and TRBJ2-7, with D uncertain. This CDR3 contains 13 residues. Between the trimmed V and J ends, which lost 3 bases and 4 bases, there was a span of 10 bases.

The rearrangement uses TRBV2 and TRBJ2-3; 10 bases map to TRBD2. The junction had 11 bases not matched to a gene; V was cut back by 5 bases and J by 6 bases. From germline, CDR1 is SNHLY and CDR2 FYNNEI. This CDR3 region has 16 residues. The CDR3 reads CASSLGLAEGVDTQYF. CDR3 DNA sequence: TGTGCCAGCAGTCTCGGACTAGCGGAAGGGGTTGATACGCAGTATTTT. The full variable domain, completed using reference TRBV2 and TRBJ2-3, is EPEVTQTPSHQVTQMGQEVILRCVPISNHLYFYWYRQILGQKVEFLVSFYNNEISEKSEIFDDQFSVERPDGSNFTLKIRSTKLEDSAMYFCASSLGLAEGVDTQYFGPGTRLTVL.

The V and J genes are TRBV4-2 and TRBJ2-3, with D tentatively TRBD1 (5 bases). V lost 4 bases, J lost 5 bases, and 19 bases lay in between. The CDR3 sequence is 16 residues long. Looked up from germline, CDR1 is LGHNA and CDR2 is YNFKEQ. DNA of the CDR3: TGTGCCAGCAGCCCTACTAAGGGGCGTAGGGTAGATACGCAGTATTTT. Its protein product is CASSPTKGRRVDTQYF.

The V call is TRBV7-9, the J call TRBJ2-5; 9 bases agree with TRBD2. Germline trimming cut 2 bases from V and 5 bases from J; bases unmatched to any gene: 18. Germline V gene data show CDR1 as SEHNR and CDR2 as FQNEAQ (reference sequence). The length of the CDR3 is 19 residues. In DNA form, the CDR3 reads TGTGCCAGCAGCTTACTTAGCGGGGGACTGGGCGTAGTTGAGGAGACCCAGTACTTC. Translated: CASSLLSGGLGVVEETQYF.

The V gene is TRBV7-2, the J gene TRBJ2-5; D is possibly TRBD1 (6 bases). V lost 6 bases and J 5 bases, leaving 13 bases between the germline ends. The V gene's germline CDR1 is SGHTA and CDR2 FQGNSA. The CDR3 has 13 amino acids. This CDR3 reads CASSTQGDETQYF. CDR3 nucleotides: TGTGCCAGCAGTACACAGGGAGATGAGACCCAGTACTTC.

J is TRBJ2-1 and V is TRBV4-3; D uncertain. The CDR3 loop spans 16 amino acids. CDR1 is LGHNA, CDR2 YSLEER, per germline. Trimming stripped 0 bases from V and 0 bases from J, with 9 bases between. In nucleotides, the CDR3 is TGCGCCAGCAGCCAAGAAGCGTTACGCTCCTACAATGAGCAGTTCTTC. It codes for CASSQEALRSYNEQFF.

This clonotype was detected only a few times. This chain connects TRBV5-4 to TRBJ1-1, with D possibly matching TRBD1 (5 bases). V was pared by 2 bases and J by 0 bases, with 11 bases between. This CDR3 is 15 amino acids long. Germline V gene sequence: CDR1 SGHNT, CDR2 YYREEE (reference sequence). In DNA form, the CDR3 reads TGTGCCAGCAGCTTCTCTTCAGGGTTGAACACTGAAGCTTTCTTT. As protein: CASSFSSGLNTEAFF.

Here the CDR3 reads CASSLVGGVSYNEQFF. Written as DNA, the CDR3 is TGCGCCAGCAGCTTGGTTGGCGGAGTGTCCTACAATGAGCAGTTCTTC. The rearrangement joins TRBV5-1 to TRBJ2-1, with unresolved D. The CDR3 has 16 residues. The V end lost 0 bases, the J end lost 1 base, and 11 bases lay between the germline ends. Germline-derived CDR1 and CDR2 are SGHRS and YFSETQ.

The chain joins TRBV12-3 or TRBV12-4 to TRBJ2-4; no clear D. CDR3 size: 15 residues. Trimming pared 5 bases from V and 0 bases from J, leaving 11 bases between. CDR3 DNA: TGTGCCAGCAGTCCCCCTCCTCGAGCCAAAAACATTCAGTACTTC. Residues: CASSPPPRAKNIQYF.

This clonotype appeared a few times. This rearrangement joins TRBV11-2 to TRBJ2-2; TRBD1 matches at 8 bases. Germline V gene sequence: CDR1 SGHAT, CDR2 FQNNGV. The junction had 9 bases not matched to a gene; V was cut back by 6 bases and J by 6 bases. There are 15 residues in the CDR3. The DNA of the CDR3 is TGTGCCAGCAGACAGCTCAGGGGGCGCCCCGGGGAGCTGTTTTTT. As protein: CASRQLRGRPGELFF.

The J gene is TRBJ2-1, the V gene TRBV4-1; 14 bases fit TRBD2. Germline V lookup: CDR1 MGHRA, CDR2 YSYEKL. With 0 bases clipped from V and 9 bases from J, the junction kept 4 bases outside the gene matches. CDR3 length equals 16 residues. CDR3 protein: CASSQDRLAGGLEQFF. For the CDR3, the DNA is TGCGCCAGCAGCCAAGACAGACTAGCGGGGGGGCTTGAGCAGTTCTTC.

J is TRBJ2-5 and V is TRBV19, with D possibly being TRBD2 (5 bases). CDR1 is LNHDA, CDR2 SQIVND, per germline (reference sequence). The CDR3 spans 14 residues. Trimming shortened V by 8 bases and J by 5 bases, and 18 bases separated the two germline ends. This CDR3 reads CASAVGGAGETQYF. The CDR3 bases are TGTGCCAGTGCCGTAGGAGGTGCCGGGGAGACCCAGTACTTC.

The rearrangement uses TRBV12-3 or TRBV12-4 and TRBJ2-1, with D unclear. V was clipped by 3 bases and J by 10 bases, with 4 bases between them. The CDR3 is 10 amino acids. CDR3 residues: CASSFREQFF. The DNA of the CDR3 is TGTGCCAGCAGTTTCCGGGAGCAGTTCTTC.

V gene TRBV7-8 combines with J gene TRBJ2-1; perhaps TRBD2 as D (6 bases). This CDR3 is 17 amino acids long. Germline V gene lookup returns CDR1 SGHVS and CDR2 FQNEAQ. V lost 5 bases, J lost 6 bases, and 23 bases lay in between. The DNA for the CDR3 is TGTGCCAGCAGCCGCCGGGGCGGGGCTAGCGCTCTCAATGAGCAGTTCTTC. Residues: CASSRRGGASALNEQFF.